One and the same sample provided the 6 T cell receptor beta chains below, sequenced in a study of T cell responses to AZD1222 COVID-19 vaccine. Profiling relied on immunoSEQ multiplex PCR, and the TCRdb table lists in-frame clones only, not all of them. The sample consists of 90,000 to 120,000 clones, 89% of them appearing once. The specimen comprised peripheral blood, sampled on day 0 of AZD1222 vaccination. These receptors came from an adult in good health.

The chain couples TRBV10-3 to TRBJ2-1; 9 bases agree with TRBD2. J was trimmed by 8 bases and V by 4 bases; bases with no gene match: 9. The CDR3 consists of 15 residues. CDR1 is ENHRY and CDR2 is SYGVKD in the germline V gene. CDR3 DNA: TGTGCCATCAGTGTCACGGCGGGAGGGGCTGATGAGCAGTTCTTC. The encoded protein is CAISVTAGGADEQFF.

The chain links TRBV4-3 to TRBJ1-1; D might be TRBD1 (5 bases). This CDR3 spans 15 amino acids. Germline lookup yields CDR1 LGHNA and CDR2 YSLEER. Trimming shortened V by 0 bases and J by 3 bases, and 11 bases separated the two germline ends. The CDR3 loop is CASSQDKGPDTEAFF. CDR3 nucleotides: TGCGCCAGCAGCCAAGATAAGGGGCCGGACACTGAAGCTTTCTTT.

This chain uses TRBV9 with TRBJ2-2; weak D call: TRBD2 (6 bases). Trimming took off 2 bases at V and 7 bases at J, with 15 bases between the two ends. This CDR3 has 15 amino acids. Germline V gene data show CDR1 as SGDLS and CDR2 as YYNGEE. CDR3 coding DNA: TGTGCCAGCAGCGTCAAGGCTAGCGAAGGCGGGGAGCTGTTTTTT. The encoded protein is CASSVKASEGGELFF.

This clone was detected a few times. This chain links TRBV7-9 with TRBJ2-1; D is ambiguous. This CDR3 contains 15 residues. The V and J ends lost 1 base and 8 bases respectively, with 15 bases between them. Germline values: CDR1 SEHNR, CDR2 FQNEAQ (reference sequence). This chain's CDR3 is CASSLGEEPGYEQFF. For the CDR3, the DNA is TGTGCCAGCAGCTTAGGAGAGGAGCCCGGCTATGAGCAGTTCTTC.

The chain recombines TRBV11-3 with TRBJ2-3; 9 bases fit TRBD1. Germline CDR1 is SGHNT and CDR2 is YENEEA. Trimming at V came to 3 bases and at J to 3 bases, leaving 4 bases not matched to a gene. This CDR3 contains 15 residues. In nucleotides, the CDR3 is TGTGCCAGCAGCTTTTCGGGACAGGGTACAGATACGCAGTATTTT. This encodes CASSFSGQGTDTQYF.

This sequence joins TRBV20-1 and TRBJ1-2; D gene uncertain. This CDR3 comprises 11 residues. Trimming shortened V by 7 bases and J by 8 bases, and 14 bases separated the two germline ends. Germline CDR1 and CDR2: DFQATT and SNEGSKA (reference sequence). The CDR3, as DNA: TGCAGTGTCAAACCCGGGTACGGCTACACCTTC. Translation gives CSVKPGYGYTF.